This T cell receptor (beta chain) was profiled in a study of metastatic and nonmetastatic thyroid tumors. Overall study context: Across blood and tumor or nodule tissue, repertoires from malignant and benign thyroid patients were compared with one another. Study-level results: Compared with benign nodules, malignant thyroid tumors were reported to have significantly higher TCR beta diversity in both blood and tumor.

This clone was seen ten or more times. Its antigen remains unidentified. The CDR3 loop spans 18 amino acids. Germline V gene sequence: CDR1 MNHEY, CDR2 SMNVEV (reference sequence). Trimming removed 6 bases from V and 0 bases from J; junction bases left unmatched: 6. Source study methods: CDR3 differences across clinicopathological groups were used to build a distant-metastasis classifier for papillary thyroid cancer. TCRdb re-called the PCR reads via MiXCR. The V and J calls were determined by TCRdb, not by the authors. This sample has 24,000 or so clones, with approximately 10% found just once. All patients were treatment-naive before thyroid surgery.

V gene TRBV27 combines with J gene TRBJ2-1, with 15 bases fitting TRBD2. Sequencing used blood. The clonotype was recovered from a female donor with papillary thyroid cancer or a benign thyroid nodule (not recorded which). Some clones in this sample may be carry-over from other donors' samples. CDR3 region: CASRAGLAGGPSYNEQFF. The CDR3 DNA follows: TGTGCCAGCAGGGCGGGACTAGCGGGAGGCCCCTCCTACAATGAGCAGTTCTTC.